These 10 T cell receptor beta chains came from one sample sequenced in a study of blood T cell repertoires in COVID-19. Repertoires were generated with immunoSEQ multiplex PCR, while TCRdb's copy carries only in-frame clones and drops some. The sample has around 400,000 clones; around four fifths are singletons. Sequencing was carried out using PBMCs or T cells enriched from blood (not recorded which). The receptors here all came from a woman between 50 and 59 years old who had recovered from COVID-19.

This clone was counted once. The chain couples TRBV5-5 to TRBJ1-5, with D possibly matching TRBD1 (5 bases). The germline V and J ends were trimmed by 0 bases and 3 bases, with 10 bases remaining between them. Per germline, CDR1 SGHKS and CDR2 YYEKEE (reference sequence). The CDR3 has 15 amino acids. CDR3 nucleotides: TGTGCCAGCAGCTTGGTGGGGGGTCCCAATCAGCCCCAGCATTTT. Encoded protein: CASSLVGGPNQPQHF.

The chain links TRBV6-5 to TRBJ1-1; D possibly corresponds to TRBD1 (6 bases). The CDR3 consists of 14 residues. CDR1 MNHEY and CDR2 SVGAGI come from the germline V gene. V shed 6 bases and J shed 4 bases, with 15 bases lying between them. The CDR3 DNA reads TGTGCCAGCAGGGAGGTTGGGGGGGCCACTGAAGCTTTCTTT. Translation gives CASREVGGATEAFF.

This clone was counted at least ten times. The rearrangement joins TRBV5-1 to TRBJ2-2; 7 bases align to TRBD1. The CDR3 has 15 amino acids. V trimming: 5 bases; J trimming: 1 base; junction bases outside the gene matches: 5. Germline values: CDR1 SGHRS, CDR2 YFSETQ. For the CDR3, the DNA is TGCGCCAGCAGAGAGGGGGCGCGGAACACCGGGGAGCTGTTTTTT. Encoded protein: CASREGARNTGELFF.

This sequence joins TRBV30 and TRBJ1-3; 10 bases fit TRBD1. Trimming cost V 5 bases and J 0 bases; bases outside gene matches: 10. The CDR3 covers 17 residues. Germline V gene data show CDR1 as GTSNPN and CDR2 as SVGIG (reference sequence). The CDR3, as DNA: TGTGCCTGGGACCCGGGACAGGGGCCTTCCTCTGGAAACACCATATATTTT. Protein sequence: CAWDPGQGPSSGNTIYF.

V gene TRBV4-1 combines with J gene TRBJ2-7, with 7 nucleotides matching TRBD2. Germline V CDR1 and CDR2: MGHRA, YSYEKL. Trimming took 1 base from V and 0 from J; bases not matched to a gene: 3. CDR3 length: 15 residues. CDR3 DNA sequence: TGCGCCAGCAGCCAAGTGGGGGGGAGCTCCTACGAGCAGTACTTC. This gives the protein CASSQVGGSSYEQYF.

The genes are TRBV6-5 and TRBJ2-1, with D hard to call. The CDR3 runs 13 residues. Germline assignment: CDR1 MNHEY and CDR2 SVGAGI. V dropped 6 bases and J dropped 8 bases, with 14 bases sitting between them. The CDR3 loop reads CASRQPGLDEQFF. CDR3 DNA: TGTGCCAGCAGGCAGCCCGGGTTGGATGAGCAGTTCTTC.

The chain couples TRBV6-1 to TRBJ2-7; TRBD2 might be the D (7 bases). In germline, CDR1 is MNHNS, CDR2 SASEGT. Deletions cut 2 bases from V and 3 bases from J, with 14 bases between. This CDR3 is built from 15 residues. CDR3 coding DNA: TGTGCCAGCAGTGAACGGCTAGGGGGGGGCTACGAGCAGTACTTC. Protein product: CASSERLGGGYEQYF.

In this sample, this clone turned up a few times. The chain joins TRBV6-2 or TRBV6-3 to TRBJ1-4; D is unclear. Germline V gives CDR1 MNHEY, CDR2 SVGEGT. This CDR3 has 11 amino acids. V lost 4 bases, J lost 8 bases, and 5 bases lay in between. The CDR3 loop is CASSFREKLFF. CDR3 sequence (DNA): TGTGCCAGCAGTTTCCGGGAAAAACTGTTTTTT.

The chain uses TRBV6-5 and TRBJ1-6; 8 bases agree with TRBD1. The CDR3 length is 16 residues. CDR1 and CDR2 (germline): MNHEY, SVGAGI. With V trimmed by 0 bases and J by 9 bases, 7 bases remained unmatched. The CDR3: CASSYSFMQGASPLHF. CDR3 bases: TGTGCCAGCAGTTACTCGTTTATGCAGGGGGCTTCACCCCTCCACTTT.

J is TRBJ2-2 and V is TRBV9; TRBD2 matches 8 bases. Germline V gene sequence: CDR1 SGDLS, CDR2 YYNGEE. This CDR3 has 16 residues. The trim removed 0 bases at V and 1 base at J, leaving 2 bases unmatched. As DNA, the CDR3 is TGTGCCAGCAGCGTAGTAGCGGGGAAGAACACCGGGGAGCTGTTTTTT. Translation gives CASSVVAGKNTGELFF.